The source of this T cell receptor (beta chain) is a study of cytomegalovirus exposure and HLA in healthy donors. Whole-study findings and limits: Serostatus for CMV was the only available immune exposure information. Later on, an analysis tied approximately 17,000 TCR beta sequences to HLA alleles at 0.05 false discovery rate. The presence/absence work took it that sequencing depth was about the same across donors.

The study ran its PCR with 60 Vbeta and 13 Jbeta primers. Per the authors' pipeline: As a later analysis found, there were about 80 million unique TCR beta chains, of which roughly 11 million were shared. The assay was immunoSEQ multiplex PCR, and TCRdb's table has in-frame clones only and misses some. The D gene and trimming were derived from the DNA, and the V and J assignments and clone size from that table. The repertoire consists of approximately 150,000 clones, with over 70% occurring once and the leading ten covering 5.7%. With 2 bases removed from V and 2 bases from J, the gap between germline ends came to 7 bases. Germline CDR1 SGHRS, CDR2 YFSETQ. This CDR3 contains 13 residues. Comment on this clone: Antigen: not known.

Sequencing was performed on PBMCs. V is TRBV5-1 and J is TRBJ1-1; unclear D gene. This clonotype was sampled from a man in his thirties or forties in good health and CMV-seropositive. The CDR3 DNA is TGCGCCAGCAGCTTAAGAGAAAACACTGAAGCTTTCTTT. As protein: CASSLRENTEAFF.